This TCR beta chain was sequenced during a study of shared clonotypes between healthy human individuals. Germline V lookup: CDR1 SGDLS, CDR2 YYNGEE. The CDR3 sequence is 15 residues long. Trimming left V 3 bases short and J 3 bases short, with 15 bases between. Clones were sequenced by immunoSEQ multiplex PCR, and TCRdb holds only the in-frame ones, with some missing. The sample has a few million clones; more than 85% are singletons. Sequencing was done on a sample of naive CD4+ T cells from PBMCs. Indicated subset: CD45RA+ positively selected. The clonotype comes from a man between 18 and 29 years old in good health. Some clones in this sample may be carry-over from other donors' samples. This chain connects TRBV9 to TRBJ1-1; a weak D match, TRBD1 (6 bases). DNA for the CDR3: TGTGCCAGCAGCGACATCAGGGGCGGAGACACTGAAGCTTTCTTT. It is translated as CASSDIRGGDTEAFF.